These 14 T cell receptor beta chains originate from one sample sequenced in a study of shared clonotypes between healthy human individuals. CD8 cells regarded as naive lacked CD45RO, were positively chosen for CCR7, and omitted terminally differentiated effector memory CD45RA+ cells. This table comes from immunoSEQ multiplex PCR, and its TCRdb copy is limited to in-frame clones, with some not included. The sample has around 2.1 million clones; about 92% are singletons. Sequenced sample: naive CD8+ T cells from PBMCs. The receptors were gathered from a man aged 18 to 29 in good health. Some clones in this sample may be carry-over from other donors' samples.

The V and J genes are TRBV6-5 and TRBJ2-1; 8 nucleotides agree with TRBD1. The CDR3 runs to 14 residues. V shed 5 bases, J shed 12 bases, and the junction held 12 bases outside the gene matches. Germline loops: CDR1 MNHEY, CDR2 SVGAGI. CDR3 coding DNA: TGTGCCAGCAGTCCGGACAGGGTTGCCTGGGGGCAGTTCTTC. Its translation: CASSPDRVAWGQFF.

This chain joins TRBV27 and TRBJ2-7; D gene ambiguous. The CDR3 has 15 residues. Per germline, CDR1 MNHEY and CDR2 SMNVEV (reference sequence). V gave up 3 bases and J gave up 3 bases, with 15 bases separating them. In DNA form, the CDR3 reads TGTGCCAGCAGTTTTTCGGCCAGGTCCAACTACGAGCAGTACTTC. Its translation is CASSFSARSNYEQYF.

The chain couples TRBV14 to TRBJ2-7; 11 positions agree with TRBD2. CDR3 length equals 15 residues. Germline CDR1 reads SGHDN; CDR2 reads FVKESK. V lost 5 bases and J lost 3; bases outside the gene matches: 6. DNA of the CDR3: TGTGCCAGCAGCGATACTAGCGGGGGAATCTACGAGCAGTACTTC. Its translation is CASSDTSGGIYEQYF.

CDR3 bases: TGCAGCGTCCAGACGCCGACAGGGGGTACCTCCGGGGAGCTGTTTTTT. This encodes CSVQTPTGGTSGELFF. This sequence joins TRBV29-1 and TRBJ2-2, with 9 bases fitting TRBD1. There are 16 residues in the CDR3. The J segment lost 6 bases and the V segment lost 6 bases, leaving 14 bases of the junction unmatched. Germline loops: CDR1 SQVTM, CDR2 ANQGSEA.

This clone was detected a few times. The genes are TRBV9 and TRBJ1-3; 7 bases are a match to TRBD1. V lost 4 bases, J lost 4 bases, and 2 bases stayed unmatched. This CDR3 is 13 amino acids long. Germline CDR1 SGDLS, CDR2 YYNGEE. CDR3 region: CASSPTGGNTIYF. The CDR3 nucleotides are TGTGCCAGCAGCCCGACAGGGGGAAACACCATATATTTT.

The CDR3 region is CASSLGPLNEKLFF. CDR3 nucleotides: TGTGCCAGCAGCTTAGGCCCGCTTAATGAAAAACTGTTTTTT. The V call is TRBV7-9, the J call TRBJ1-4, with unresolved D. Trimming stripped 1 base from V and 4 bases from J, with 7 bases between. Germline V gene data show CDR1 as SEHNR and CDR2 as FQNEAQ (reference sequence). The CDR3 totals 14 residues.

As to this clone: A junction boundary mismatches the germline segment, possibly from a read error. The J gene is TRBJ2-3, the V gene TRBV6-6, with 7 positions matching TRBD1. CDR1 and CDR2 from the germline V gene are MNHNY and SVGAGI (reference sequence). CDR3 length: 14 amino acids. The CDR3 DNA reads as TGTGCCAGCAGTTACGGGGACAGCACAGATGCGCAGTATTTT. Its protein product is CASSYGDSTDAQYF.

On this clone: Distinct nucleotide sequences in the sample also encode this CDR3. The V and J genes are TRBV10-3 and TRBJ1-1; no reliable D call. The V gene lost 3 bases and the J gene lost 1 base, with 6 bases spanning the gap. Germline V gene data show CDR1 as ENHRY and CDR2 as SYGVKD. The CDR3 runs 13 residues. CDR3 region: CAISEVGNTEAFF. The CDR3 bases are TGTGCCATCAGTGAAGTTGGGAACACTGAAGCTTTCTTT.

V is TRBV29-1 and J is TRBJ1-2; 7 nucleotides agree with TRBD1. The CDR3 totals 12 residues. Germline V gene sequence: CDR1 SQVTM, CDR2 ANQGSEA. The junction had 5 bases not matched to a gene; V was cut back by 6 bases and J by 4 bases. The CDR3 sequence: CSVPRGIYGYTF. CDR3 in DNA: TGCAGCGTCCCCAGGGGGATCTATGGCTACACCTTC. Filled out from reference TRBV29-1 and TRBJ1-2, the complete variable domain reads SAVISQKPSRDICQRGTSLTIQCQVDSQVTMMFWYRQQPGQSLTLIATANQGSEATYESGFVIDKFPISRPNLTFSTLTVSNMSPEDSSIYLCSVPRGIYGYTFGSGTRLTVV.

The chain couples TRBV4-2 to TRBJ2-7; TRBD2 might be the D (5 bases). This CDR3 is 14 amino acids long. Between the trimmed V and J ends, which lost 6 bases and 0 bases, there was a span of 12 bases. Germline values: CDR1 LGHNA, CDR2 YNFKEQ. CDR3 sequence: CASRPSSLSYEQYF. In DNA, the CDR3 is TGTGCCAGCAGACCTAGCTCTCTCTCCTACGAGCAGTACTTC.

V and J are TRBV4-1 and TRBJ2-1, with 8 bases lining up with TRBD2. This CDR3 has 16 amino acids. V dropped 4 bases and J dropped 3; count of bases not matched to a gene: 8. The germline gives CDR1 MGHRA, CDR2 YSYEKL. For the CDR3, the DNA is TGCGCCAGCAGCCTTGCAGCGGGAGACCGCTACAATGAGCAGTTCTTC. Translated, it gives CASSLAAGDRYNEQFF.

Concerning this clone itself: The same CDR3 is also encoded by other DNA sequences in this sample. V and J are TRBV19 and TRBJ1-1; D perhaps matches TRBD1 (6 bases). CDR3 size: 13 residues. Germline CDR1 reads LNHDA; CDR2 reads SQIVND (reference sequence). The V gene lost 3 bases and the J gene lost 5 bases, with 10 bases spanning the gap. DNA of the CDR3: TGTGCCAGTAGTATGGGGGGCTGGACTGAAGCTTTCTTT. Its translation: CASSMGGWTEAFF.

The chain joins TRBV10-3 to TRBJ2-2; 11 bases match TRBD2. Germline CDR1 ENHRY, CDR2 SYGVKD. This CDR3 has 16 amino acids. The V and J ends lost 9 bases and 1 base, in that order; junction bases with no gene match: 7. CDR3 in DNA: TGTGCCATGATCGTGGGGACTAGCGGGAACACCGGGGAGCTGTTTTTT. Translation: CAMIVGTSGNTGELFF.

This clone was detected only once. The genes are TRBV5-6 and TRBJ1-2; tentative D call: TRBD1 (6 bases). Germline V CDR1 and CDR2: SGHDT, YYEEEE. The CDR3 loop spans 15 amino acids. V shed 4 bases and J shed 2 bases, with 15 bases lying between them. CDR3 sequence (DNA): TGTGCCAGCAGCCCACCGCGGGGGGCGAACTATGGCTACACCTTC. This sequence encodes CASSPPRGANYGYTF.